This TCR beta chain was recovered during a study of vaccination and CD4 T cells after COVID-19. Study context: Six male and four female convalescents took part, two of them Hispanic. Researchers treated control cultures with a CEFX pool, an HIV-1 Nef pool, or no peptide.

In regard to this clonotype: Its antigen remains unidentified.

The CDR3 is 14 residues long. Trimming took off 6 bases at V and 3 bases at J, with 12 bases between the two ends. Germline V gene data show CDR1 as MNHNS and CDR2 as SASEGT. Treatment defined: approximately nine-day PBMC culture with coronavirus spike peptide pools or control peptides (ViraFEST assay). The collection of CD4+ T cells from the unexposed donor took place before the COVID-19 pandemic (2011-2018). For ViraFEST, peptide pools expanded antigen-specific T cells, after which the TCRs were sequenced. An Oncomine TCR Beta short-read assay was used to sequence the DNA from cultured CD4+ T cells. TCRdb reprocessed the PCR reads via MiXCR and lists one record per CDR3 protein. Here the sample spans about 9,500 distinct CDR3 sequences, 48% being singletons.

The clonotype originates from a human donor in good health. The rearrangement uses TRBV6-1 and TRBJ2-1; tentative D call: TRBD1 (6 bases). Sequenced sample: CD4+ T cells from blood, cultured in vitro. This CDR3 is CASRTTGNYNEQFF. The CDR3 nucleotides read TGTGCCAGCAGAACGACAGGAAACTACAATGAGCAGTTCTTC.